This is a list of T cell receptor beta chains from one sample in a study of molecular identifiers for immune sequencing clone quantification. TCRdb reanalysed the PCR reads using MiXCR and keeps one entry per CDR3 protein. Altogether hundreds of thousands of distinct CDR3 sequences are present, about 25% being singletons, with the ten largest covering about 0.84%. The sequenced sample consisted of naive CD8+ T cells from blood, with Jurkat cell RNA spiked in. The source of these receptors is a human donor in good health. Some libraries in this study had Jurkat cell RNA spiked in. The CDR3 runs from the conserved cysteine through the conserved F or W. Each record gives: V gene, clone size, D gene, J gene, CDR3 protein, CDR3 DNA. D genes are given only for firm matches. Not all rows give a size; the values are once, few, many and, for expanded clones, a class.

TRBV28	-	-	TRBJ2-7	CASSLWGLVSYEQYF	TGTGCCAGCAGTTTGTGGGGCCTTGTATCCTACGAGCAGTACTTC
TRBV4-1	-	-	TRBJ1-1	CASGQDNRATEAFF	TGCGCCAGCGGCCAAGATAACAGGGCTACTGAAGCTTTCTTT
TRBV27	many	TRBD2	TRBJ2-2	CASRAGGPSATGELFF	TGTGCCAGCAGGGCGGGAGGGCCTTCTGCTACCGGGGAGCTGTTTTTT
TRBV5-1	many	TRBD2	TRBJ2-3	CASSYTGGGTDTQYF	TGCGCCAGCAGCTATACGGGAGGAGGGACAGATACGCAGTATTTT
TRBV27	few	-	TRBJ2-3	CASRVYGRPPTDTQYF	TGTGCCAGCAGGGTCTATGGGAGGCCTCCCACAGATACGCAGTATTTT
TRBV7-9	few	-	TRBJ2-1	CASSSETDNEQFF	TGTGCCAGCAGCTCGGAGACAGACAATGAGCAGTTCTTC
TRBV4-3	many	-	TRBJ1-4	CASSQDWGASFEKLFF	TGCGCCAGCAGCCAAGATTGGGGGGCTTCATTTGAAAAACTGTTTTTT
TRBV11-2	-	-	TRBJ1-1	CASNPTGGAEAFF	TGTGCCAGCAACCCGACAGGAGGGGCTGAAGCTTTCTTT
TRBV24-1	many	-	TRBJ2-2	CATSDVTVAGELFF	TGTGCCACCAGTGATGTCACGGTCGCCGGGGAGCTGTTTTTT
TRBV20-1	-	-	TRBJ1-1	CRAADSLNTEAFF	TGCAGAGCAGCGGACAGTCTGAACACTGAAGCTTTCTTT
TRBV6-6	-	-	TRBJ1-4	CASTTTQITDEYGKLFF	TGTGCCAGCACCACCACACAAATTACAGATGAATACGGAAAACTGTTTTTT
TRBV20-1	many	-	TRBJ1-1	CSARGVSSYTEAFF	TGCAGTGCTAGAGGGGTCAGCTCCTACACTGAAGCTTTCTTT
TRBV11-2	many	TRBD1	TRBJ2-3	CASSFGQGSTDTQYF	TGTGCCAGCAGCTTTGGACAGGGGTCCACAGATACGCAGTATTTT
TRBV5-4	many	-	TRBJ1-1	CASSLGPEPEAFF	TGTGCCAGCAGCTTGGGTCCCGAGCCTGAAGCTTTCTTT
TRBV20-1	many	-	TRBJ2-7	CSARSQDRLYEQYF	TGCAGTGCTAGATCCCAGGACAGACTCTACGAGCAGTACTTC
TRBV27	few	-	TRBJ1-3	CASSRLPIDENTIYF	TGTGCCAGCAGTCGCCTTCCTATAGATGAAAACACCATATATTTT
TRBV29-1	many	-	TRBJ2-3	CSVSGHQGPPSTDTQYF	TGCAGCGTGAGTGGGCACCAGGGTCCTCCTAGCACAGATACGCAGTATTTT
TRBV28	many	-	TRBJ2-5	CASSKPWDSRQETQYF	TGTGCCAGCAGCAAACCTTGGGACTCCCGACAAGAGACCCAGTACTTC
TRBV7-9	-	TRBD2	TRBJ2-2	CASSLPSGRKDTGELFF	TGTGCCAGCAGCTTGCCTAGCGGCAGGAAGGACACCGGGGAGCTGTTTTTT
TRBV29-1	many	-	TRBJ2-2	CSAAPSNTGELFF	TGCAGCGCCGCACCCTCGAACACCGGGGAGCTGTTTTTT
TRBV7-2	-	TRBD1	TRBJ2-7	CASSPRLAGTGGFEEQYF	TGTGCCAGCAGCCCCCGTTTGGCTGGGACAGGGGGATTTGAAGAGCAGTACTTC
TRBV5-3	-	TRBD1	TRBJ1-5	CASSSDRFGNQPQHF	TGTGCCAGCAGCTCGGACAGGTTTGGCAATCAGCCCCAGCATTTT
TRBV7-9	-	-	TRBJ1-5	CASSLAPGVGNSNQPQHF	TGTGCCAGCAGCTTAGCCCCAGGGGTTGGGAATAGCAATCAGCCCCAGCATTTT
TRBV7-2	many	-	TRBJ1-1	CASEIYPNTEAFF	TGTGCCAGCGAGATATACCCGAACACTGAAGCTTTCTTT